Shown below are 12 T cell receptor beta chains from a single sample sequenced in a study of blood T cells in healthy people across ages. Next came a second PCR, run for about 6 to 11 cycles, which used a sample-barcoded 5' primer along with a J-beta primer mix. TCRdb re-called the 5' RACE reads through MiXCR, storing one row per CDR3 protein. The sample holds roughly 2 million distinct CDR3 sequences, around half seen once. Sequences were obtained from blood. The source of these receptors is a woman in her thirties or forties in good health.

The chain employs TRBV5-1 and TRBJ2-2, with 10 bases matching TRBD2. This CDR3 is 18 amino acids long. Germline trimming cut 4 bases from V and 1 base from J; bases unmatched to any gene: 10. Germline assignment: CDR1 SGHRS and CDR2 YFSETQ. CDR3 sequence: CASSPAVGLAMNTGELFF. CDR3 sequence (DNA): TGCGCCAGCAGCCCGGCCGTGGGACTAGCGATGAACACCGGGGAGCTGTTTTTT.

The rearrangement uses TRBV7-9 and TRBJ1-2; D remains unclear. There are 12 residues in the CDR3. Trimming stripped 9 bases from V and 8 bases from J, with 16 bases between. Per the germline V gene, CDR1 is SEHNR and CDR2 is FQNEAQ (reference sequence). The CDR3 DNA reads as TGTGCCAGTGGAGGCAATTCATTCGGCTACACCTTC. Amino acids: CASGGNSFGYTF.

V usage is TRBV6-1 and J usage is TRBJ2-5, with D perhaps assigned TRBD1 or TRBD2 (6 bases each). The J call may be mistaken, given a closer DNA end match to TRBJ2-7. Per the germline V gene, CDR1 is MNHNS and CDR2 is SASEGT. CDR3 length equals 14 residues. DNA of the CDR3: TGTGCCAGCAGTACCGTTCGAGGGGGGTACGAGCAGTACTTC. Translation: CASSTVRGGYEQYF.

V usage is TRBV28 and J usage is TRBJ1-5, with D possibly TRBD1 on 5 matching bases. The V end lost 5 bases, the J end lost 7 bases, and 15 bases lay between the germline ends. Germline V lookup: CDR1 MDHEN, CDR2 SYDVKM. The CDR3 covers 14 residues. This CDR3 is CASSPRDEVQPQHF. CDR3 bases: TGTGCCAGCAGTCCCAGGGACGAGGTCCAGCCCCAGCATTTT.

J is TRBJ1-5 and V is TRBV4-1, with TRBD1 matching 9 bases. V lost 0 bases, J lost 1 base, and 4 bases stayed unmatched. Germline values: CDR1 MGHRA, CDR2 YSYEKL. This CDR3 contains 17 residues. CDR3 region: CASSQDGTGMSNQPQHF. Here the CDR3 DNA reads TGCGCCAGCAGCCAAGATGGGACAGGGATGAGCAATCAGCCCCAGCATTTT.

Only one count was recorded for this clonotype. The conserved final phenylalanine or tryptophan is absent from the CDR3, which likely points to a read error. The chain employs TRBV10-3 and TRBJ2-5; TRBD1 agrees at 9 bases. The trim removed 6 bases at V and 5 bases at J, leaving 13 bases unmatched. This CDR3 has 16 amino acids. CDR1 ENHRY and CDR2 SYGVKD come from the germline V gene. The CDR3 loop is CAISQPGQGWRETQYS. DNA of the CDR3: TGTGCCATCAGCCAACCGGGACAGGGATGGAGGGAGACCCAGTACTCA.

The chain joins TRBV2 to TRBJ2-5; possibly TRBD2 for D (6 bases). CDR1 is SNHLY, CDR2 FYNNEI, per germline. V was pared by 5 bases and J by 11 bases, with 18 bases between. The CDR3 consists of 13 residues. The CDR3 DNA reads as TGTGCCAGCAGTCGGGACTCCGTTGGTGAGCAGTACTTC. It translates to CASSRDSVGEQYF.

The chain is built from TRBV20-1 and TRBJ2-7; 11 bases fit TRBD2. Losses at the gene ends were 3 bases for V and 3 bases for J; bases not matched to a gene: 4. Germline loops: CDR1 DFQATT, CDR2 SNEGSKA (reference sequence). The CDR3 is 14 amino acids. As DNA, the CDR3 is TGCAGTGCTAGGACTAGCGGGGACAACTACGAGCAGTACTTC. Amino acids: CSARTSGDNYEQYF.

V usage is TRBV4-1 and J usage is TRBJ1-5; D might be TRBD1 (5 bases). The CDR3 is made up of 15 amino acids. Germline CDR1 reads MGHRA; CDR2 reads YSYEKL. Deletions cut 1 base from V and 0 bases from J, with 7 bases between. The CDR3 reads CASSQGDHSNQPQHF. The CDR3 DNA reads as TGCGCCAGCAGCCAAGGGGACCATAGCAATCAGCCCCAGCATTTT.

V is TRBV7-6 and J is TRBJ2-5; no definite D call. The germline V and J ends were trimmed by 6 bases and 5 bases, with 16 bases remaining between them. CDR1 SGHVS and CDR2 FNYEAQ come from the germline V gene. The CDR3 runs to 14 residues. CDR3 loop: CASRPVGSGETQYF. The DNA of the CDR3 is TGTGCCAGCAGACCCGTTGGGTCCGGGGAGACCCAGTACTTC.

The rearrangement joins TRBV5-5 to TRBJ2-4; D is unclear. Trimming stripped 4 bases from V and 5 bases from J, with 16 bases between. This CDR3 is 15 amino acids long. Germline CDR1 and CDR2: SGHKS and YYEKEE (reference sequence). Written as DNA, the CDR3 is TGTGCCAGCAGCCCGCGCAGGCGACAAGAAAACATTCAGTACTTC. Amino acid sequence: CASSPRRRQENIQYF.

This chain connects TRBV7-9 to TRBJ2-1; 7 nucleotides match TRBD2. V shed 6 bases and J 10 bases; nucleotides not matched to a gene: 9. This CDR3 comprises 13 residues. The germline gives CDR1 SEHNR, CDR2 FQNEAQ (reference sequence). This CDR3 is CASSSGTTMEQFF. In nucleotides, the CDR3 is TGTGCCAGCAGTTCCGGGACTACTATGGAGCAGTTCTTC.